This TCR beta chain appears in the sequencing data of a study of blood T cell repertoires in COVID-19. The wider study: The origin of the acute and convalescent COVID-19 samples was the United States, Italy and Spain. Sources were T cells, B-cell-depleted T cells, or PBMCs; the material itself was cDNA or gDNA.

Participant ages covered roughly 18 to 89 years across about two dozen US areas. Trimming left V 0 bases short and J 0 bases short, with 8 bases between. Per germline, CDR1 SGHTA and CDR2 FQGNSA. The CDR3 consists of 15 residues. As originally analysed: Nucleated cell number was recorded as an estimate derived from reference gene primer amplification. TCRdb's copy holds only in-frame clones and misses some; the assay was immunoSEQ multiplex PCR. The V and J calls and clone size are taken from that table; D and trimming were inferred from the DNA. The sample includes around 450,000 clones, 87% seen only once; the top ten take roughly 0.7%.

Sequencing was done on a sample of PBMCs or T cells enriched from blood (not recorded which). J is TRBJ1-2 and V is TRBV7-2; D is possibly TRBD1 (6 bases). The receptor was isolated from a woman aged 18-29 years who had recovered from COVID-19. This chain's CDR3 is CASSLAAGANYGYTF. The CDR3 nucleotides are TGTGCCAGCAGCTTAGCGGCAGGGGCTAACTATGGCTACACCTTC. Full variable domain (rest looked up from reference TRBV7-2 and TRBJ1-2): GAGVSQSPSNKVTEKGKDVELRCDPISGHTALYWYRQSLGQGLEFLIYFQGNSAPDKSGLPSDRFSAERTGGSVSTLTIQRTQQEDSAVYLCASSLAAGANYGYTFGSGTRLTVV.